This entry concerns a single T cell receptor beta chain. This specimen comes from a study of T cell responses to AZD1222 COVID-19 vaccine. Germline lookup yields CDR1 SGHVS and CDR2 FQNEAQ. V lost 0 bases and J 0 bases, leaving 11 bases between the germline ends. The CDR3 covers 16 residues. TCRdb's copy holds only in-frame clones and misses some; the assay was immunoSEQ multiplex PCR. The sample lists 200,000 or so clones, about 89% occurring once. This sample comprised peripheral blood, obtained on day 0 of MenACWY control vaccination. The TCR sequence derives from an adult in good health. V usage is TRBV7-8 and J usage is TRBJ1-2; D gene ambiguous. The CDR3 is CASSLALTDTNYGYTF. The CDR3 region has the DNA TGTGCCAGCAGCTTAGCACTCACAGATACTAACTATGGCTACACCTTC. Full variable domain (outside the CDR3, taken from reference TRBV7-8 and TRBJ1-2): GAGVSQSPRYKVAKRGQDVALRCDPISGHVSLFWYQQALGQGPEFLTYFQNEAQLDKSGLPSDRFFAERPEGSVSTLKIQRTQQEDSAVYLCASSLALTDTNYGYTFGSGTRLTVV.